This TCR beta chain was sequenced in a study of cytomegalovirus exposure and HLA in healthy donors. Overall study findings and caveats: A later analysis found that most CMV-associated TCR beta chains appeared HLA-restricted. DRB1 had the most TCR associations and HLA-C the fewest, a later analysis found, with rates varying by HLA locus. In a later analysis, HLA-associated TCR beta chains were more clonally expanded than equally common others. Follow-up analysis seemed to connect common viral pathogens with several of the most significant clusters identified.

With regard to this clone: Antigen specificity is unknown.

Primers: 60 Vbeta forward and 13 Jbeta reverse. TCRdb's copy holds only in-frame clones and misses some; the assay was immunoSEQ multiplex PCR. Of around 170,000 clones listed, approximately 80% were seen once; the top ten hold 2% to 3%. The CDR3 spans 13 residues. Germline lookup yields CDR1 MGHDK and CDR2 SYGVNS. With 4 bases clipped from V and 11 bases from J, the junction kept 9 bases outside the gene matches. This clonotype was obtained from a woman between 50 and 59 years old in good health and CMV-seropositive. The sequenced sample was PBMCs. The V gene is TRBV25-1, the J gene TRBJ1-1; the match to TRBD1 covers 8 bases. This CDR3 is CASSAPDRVYAFF. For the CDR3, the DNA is TGTGCCAGCAGTGCCCCGGACAGGGTGTATGCTTTCTTT.